This TCR beta chain was captured by sequencing in a study of shared T cell receptors in the human thymus. The table came from immunoSEQ multiplex PCR; TCRdb's copy has only in-frame clones and leaves some out. The data contain some 760,000 clones, approximately 85% of them singletons. The V and J ends lost 6 bases and 1 base, in that order; junction bases with no gene match: 19. The CDR3 loop spans 21 amino acids. Germline V gene sequence: CDR1 LGHNT, CDR2 FRNRAP. The data were also submitted as part of a second study, on human thymus T cells.

The clonotype originates from a girl less than two years old with a congenital heart defect. Specimen: thymocytes. The chain recombines TRBV12-5 with TRBJ2-5, with TRBD2 matching over 14 bases. In DNA, the CDR3 is TGTGCTAGTGGCAAAACGGAGGGACTAGCGGGGGATGACGCCGCCCAAGAGACCCAGTACTTC. Protein product: CASGKTEGLAGDDAAQETQYF.